One sample yielded the 4 T cell receptor beta chains listed below, sequenced in a study of response to subunit inactivated influenza vaccine. TCRdb re-called the RT-PCR reads with MiXCR, one entry per CDR3 protein. Among roughly 630,000 distinct CDR3 sequences, about 14% were seen once, and the ten largest hold 7.6%. The sequenced sample was PBMCs from blood, obtained 14 to 15 days before vaccination. These receptor sequences come from a man in his forties or fifties who received an inactivated influenza vaccine.

This rearrangement joins TRBV19 to TRBJ2-1; D possibly corresponds to TRBD1 (6 bases). The V end lost 5 bases, the J end lost 6 bases, and 14 bases lay between the germline ends. CDR3 size: 14 residues. Germline V lookup: CDR1 LNHDA, CDR2 SQIVND (reference sequence). CDR3 loop: CASSYRVMGNEQFF. The DNA of the CDR3 is TGTGCCAGTAGTTACAGGGTTATGGGCAATGAGCAGTTCTTC.

V usage is TRBV20-1 and J usage is TRBJ2-1; possibly TRBD2 for D (6 bases). The CDR3 length is 16 residues. V was clipped by 3 bases and J by 5 bases, with 20 bases between them. CDR1 and CDR2 from the germline V gene are DFQATT and SNEGSKA (reference sequence). The DNA of the CDR3 is TGCAGTGCTAGGAGACGCCATATCCCGGGGGACAATGAGCAGTTCTTC. It yields the protein CSARRRHIPGDNEQFF.

The chain uses TRBV5-6 and TRBJ1-4; D might be TRBD1 (5 bases). Germline V gives CDR1 SGHDT, CDR2 YYEEEE. Trimming removed 9 bases from V and 4 bases from J, with 16 bases in between. There are 14 residues in the CDR3. The CDR3 reads CAMPPREVNEKLFF. In nucleotides, the CDR3 is TGTGCCATGCCGCCCAGGGAAGTTAATGAAAAACTGTTTTTT.

The chain is built from TRBV11-1 and TRBJ2-1; 8 nucleotides agree with TRBD2. The J segment lost 6 bases and the V segment lost 0 bases, leaving 4 bases of the junction unmatched. The CDR3 spans 15 residues. Per germline, CDR1 SGHAT and CDR2 FQDESV (reference sequence). Here the CDR3 reads CASSLASGLVNEQFF. DNA of the CDR3: TGTGCCAGCAGCTTAGCCTCGGGACTAGTCAATGAGCAGTTCTTC.